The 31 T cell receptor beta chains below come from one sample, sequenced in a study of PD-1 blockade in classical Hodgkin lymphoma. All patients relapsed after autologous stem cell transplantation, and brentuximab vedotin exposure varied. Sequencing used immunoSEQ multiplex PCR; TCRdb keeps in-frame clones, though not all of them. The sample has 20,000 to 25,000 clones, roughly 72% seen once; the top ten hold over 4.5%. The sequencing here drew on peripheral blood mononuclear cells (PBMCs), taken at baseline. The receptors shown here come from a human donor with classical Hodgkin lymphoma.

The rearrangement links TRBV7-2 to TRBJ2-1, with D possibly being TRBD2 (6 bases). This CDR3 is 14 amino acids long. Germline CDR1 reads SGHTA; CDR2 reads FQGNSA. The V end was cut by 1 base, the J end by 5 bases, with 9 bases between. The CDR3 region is CASSLVRLDNEQFF. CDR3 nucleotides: TGTGCCAGCAGCTTAGTCCGACTAGACAATGAGCAGTTCTTC.

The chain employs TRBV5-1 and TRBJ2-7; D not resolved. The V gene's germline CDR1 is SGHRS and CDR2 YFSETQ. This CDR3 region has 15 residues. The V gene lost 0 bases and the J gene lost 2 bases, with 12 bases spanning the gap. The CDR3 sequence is CASSLGQAIAYEQYF. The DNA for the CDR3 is TGCGCCAGCAGCTTGGGTCAGGCCATTGCCTACGAGCAGTACTTC.

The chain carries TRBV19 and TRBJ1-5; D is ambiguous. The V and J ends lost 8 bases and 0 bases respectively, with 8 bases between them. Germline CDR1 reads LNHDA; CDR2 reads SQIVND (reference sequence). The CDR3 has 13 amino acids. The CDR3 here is CASYGYSNQPQHF. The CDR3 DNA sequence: TGTGCCAGTTATGGGTATAGCAATCAGCCCCAGCATTTT.

For the CDR3, the DNA is TGTGCCAGCAGTTTCGCGCAGGTCGCCTATGGCTACACCTTC. Amino acid sequence: CASSFAQVAYGYTF. The rearrangement links TRBV28 to TRBJ1-2, with D unclear. Germline V lookup: CDR1 MDHEN, CDR2 SYDVKM. Trimming left V 3 bases short and J 4 bases short, with 12 bases between. The CDR3 sequence is 14 residues long.

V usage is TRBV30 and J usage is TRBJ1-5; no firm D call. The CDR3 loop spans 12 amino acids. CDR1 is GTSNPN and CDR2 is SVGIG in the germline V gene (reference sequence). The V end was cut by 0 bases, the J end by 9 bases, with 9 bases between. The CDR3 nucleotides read TGTGCCTGGAGTGTGGTCAAAGGGCCCCAGCATTTT. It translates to CAWSVVKGPQHF.

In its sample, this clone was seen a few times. CDR3 region: CASSFRTSGTLEFRGTYEQYF. The CDR3 DNA sequence: TGTGCCAGCAGTTTTAGGACTAGCGGGACGCTCGAATTCAGGGGCACCTACGAGCAGTACTTC. The chain combines TRBV28 with TRBJ2-7, with 12 bases aligning to TRBD2. The CDR3 extends over 21 amino acids. The junction had 20 bases not matched to a gene; V was cut back by 3 bases and J by 2 bases. Looked up from germline, CDR1 is MDHEN and CDR2 is SYDVKM.

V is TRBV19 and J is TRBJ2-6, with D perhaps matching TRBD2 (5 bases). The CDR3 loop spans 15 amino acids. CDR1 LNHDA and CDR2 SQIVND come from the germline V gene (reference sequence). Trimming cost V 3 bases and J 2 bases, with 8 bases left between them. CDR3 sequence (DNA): TGTGCCAGTAGTATGAAGAGGGCTGGGGCCAACGTCCTGACTTTC. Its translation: CASSMKRAGANVLTF.

In DNA form, the CDR3 reads TGTGCCAGCAGTTACTCGGAGAGGGAGACCCAGTACTTC. This gives the protein CASSYSERETQYF. V and J are TRBV6-6 and TRBJ2-5; the D is unclear. The CDR3 runs 13 residues. V lost 0 bases and J lost 5, with 7 bases in between. Germline V gives CDR1 MNHNY, CDR2 SVGAGI (reference sequence).

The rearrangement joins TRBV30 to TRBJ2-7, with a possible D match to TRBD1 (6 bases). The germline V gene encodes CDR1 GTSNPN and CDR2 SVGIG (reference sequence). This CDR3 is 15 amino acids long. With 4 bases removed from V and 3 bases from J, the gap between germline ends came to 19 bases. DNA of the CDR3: TGTGCCTGGAAACCCCGACAGGCACAATTCTACGAGCAGTACTTC. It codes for CAWKPRQAQFYEQYF.

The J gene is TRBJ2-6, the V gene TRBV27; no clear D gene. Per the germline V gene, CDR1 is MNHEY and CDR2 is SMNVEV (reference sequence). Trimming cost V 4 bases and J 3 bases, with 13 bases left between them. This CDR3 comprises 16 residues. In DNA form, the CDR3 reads TGTGCCAGCAGTTCATCGTTGTCTCTTGGGGCCAACGTCCTGACTTTC. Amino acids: CASSSSLSLGANVLTF. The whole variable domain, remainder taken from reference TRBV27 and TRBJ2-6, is EAQVTQNPRYLITVTGKKLTVTCSQNMNHEYMSWYRQDPGLGLRQIYYSMNVEVTDKGDVPEGYKVSRKEKRNFPLILESPSPNQTSLYFCASSSSLSLGANVLTFGAGSRLTVL.

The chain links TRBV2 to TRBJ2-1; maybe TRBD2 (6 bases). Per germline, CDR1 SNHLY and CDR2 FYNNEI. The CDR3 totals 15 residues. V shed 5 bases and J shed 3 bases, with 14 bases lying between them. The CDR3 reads CASSFLALGYNEQFF. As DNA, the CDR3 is TGTGCCAGCAGTTTCCTAGCGCTCGGCTACAATGAGCAGTTCTTC.

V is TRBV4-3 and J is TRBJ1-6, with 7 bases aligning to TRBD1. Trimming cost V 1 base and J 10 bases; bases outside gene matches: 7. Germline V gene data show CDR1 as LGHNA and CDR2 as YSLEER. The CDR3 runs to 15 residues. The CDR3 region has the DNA TGCGCCAGCAGCCAAGGATACAGGGGAAGCTCACCCCTCCACTTT. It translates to CASSQGYRGSSPLHF.

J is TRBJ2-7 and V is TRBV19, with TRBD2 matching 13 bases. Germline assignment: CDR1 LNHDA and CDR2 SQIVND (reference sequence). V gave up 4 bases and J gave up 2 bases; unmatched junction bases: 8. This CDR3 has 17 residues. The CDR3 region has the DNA TGTGCCAGTAGTAAAGGGCCCGGACTAGCGGGAGCCTACGAGCAGTACTTC. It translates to CASSKGPGLAGAYEQYF.

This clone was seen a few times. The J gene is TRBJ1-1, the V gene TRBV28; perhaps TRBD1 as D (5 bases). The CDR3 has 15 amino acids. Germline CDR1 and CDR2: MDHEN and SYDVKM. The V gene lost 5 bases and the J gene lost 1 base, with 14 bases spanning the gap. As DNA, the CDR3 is TGTGCCAGCAGTCCATTTTTAGACAGGAACACTGAAGCTTTCTTT. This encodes CASSPFLDRNTEAFF.

The CDR3 is CASSSAPGQTYEQYF. Written as DNA, the CDR3 is TGCGCCAGCAGCTCCGCCCCGGGACAGACATACGAGCAGTACTTC. The chain uses TRBV5-1 and TRBJ2-7, with TRBD1 matching over 7 bases. CDR3 length equals 15 residues. Germline-derived CDR1 and CDR2 are SGHRS and YFSETQ. V lost 3 bases and J lost 4; bases outside the gene matches: 10.

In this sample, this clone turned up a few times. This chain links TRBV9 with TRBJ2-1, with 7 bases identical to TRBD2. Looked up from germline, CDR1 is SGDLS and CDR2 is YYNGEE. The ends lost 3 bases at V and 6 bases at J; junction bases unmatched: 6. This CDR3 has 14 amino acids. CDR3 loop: CASSARTRGNEQFF. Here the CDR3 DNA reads TGTGCCAGCAGCGCACGGACTAGGGGCAATGAGCAGTTCTTC.

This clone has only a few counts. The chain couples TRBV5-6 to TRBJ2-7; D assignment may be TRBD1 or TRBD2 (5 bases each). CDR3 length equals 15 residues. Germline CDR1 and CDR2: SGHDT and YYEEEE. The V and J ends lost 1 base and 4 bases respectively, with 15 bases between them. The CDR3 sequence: CASSLRGRLFYEQYF. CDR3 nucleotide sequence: TGTGCCAGCAGCTTGAGGGGACGGCTTTTTTACGAGCAGTACTTC.

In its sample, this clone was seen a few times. This chain's CDR3 is CASSSGQNYEQYF. CDR3 in DNA: TGTGCCAGTAGTAGCGGACAGAACTACGAGCAGTACTTC. The chain uses TRBV19 and TRBJ2-7; maybe TRBD1 (6 bases). CDR1 is LNHDA and CDR2 is SQIVND in the germline V gene (reference sequence). V lost 4 bases to trimming and J lost 3 bases, with 10 bases between them. The CDR3 runs to 13 residues.

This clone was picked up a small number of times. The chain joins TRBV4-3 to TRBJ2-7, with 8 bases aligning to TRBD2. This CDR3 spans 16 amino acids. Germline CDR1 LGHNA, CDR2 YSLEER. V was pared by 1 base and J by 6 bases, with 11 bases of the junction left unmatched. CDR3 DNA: TGCGCCAGCAGCCAAGGGATCGTCAGCGGGAGAGGCGAGCAGTACTTC. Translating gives CASSQGIVSGRGEQYF.

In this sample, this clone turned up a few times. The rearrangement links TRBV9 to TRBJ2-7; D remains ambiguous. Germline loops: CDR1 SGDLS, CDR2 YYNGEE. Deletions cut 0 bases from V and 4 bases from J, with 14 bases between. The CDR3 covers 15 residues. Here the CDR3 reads CASSVAHRERYEQYF. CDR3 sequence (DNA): TGTGCCAGCAGCGTAGCTCATAGGGAACGGTACGAGCAGTACTTC.

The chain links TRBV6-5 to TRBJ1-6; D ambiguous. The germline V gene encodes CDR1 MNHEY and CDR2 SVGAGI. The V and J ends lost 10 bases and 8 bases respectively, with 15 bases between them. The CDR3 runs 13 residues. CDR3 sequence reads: CATLQDLDSPLHF. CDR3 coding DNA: TGTGCCACCCTCCAGGATCTGGATTCACCCCTCCACTTT.

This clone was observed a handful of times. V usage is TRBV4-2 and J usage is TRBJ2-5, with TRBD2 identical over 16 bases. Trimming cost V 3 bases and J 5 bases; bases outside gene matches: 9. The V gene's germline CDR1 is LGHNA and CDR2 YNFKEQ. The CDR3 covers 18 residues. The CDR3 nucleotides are TGTGCCAGCAGCCAGGAGGGACTAGCGGGAGGGCCGGGGGAGACCCAGTACTTC. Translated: CASSQEGLAGGPGETQYF.

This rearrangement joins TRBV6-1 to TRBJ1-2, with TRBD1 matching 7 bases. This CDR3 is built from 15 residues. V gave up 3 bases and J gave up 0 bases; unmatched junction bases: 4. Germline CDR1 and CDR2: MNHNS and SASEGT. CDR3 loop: CASSELTGPNYGYTF. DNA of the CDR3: TGTGCCAGCAGTGAGTTGACAGGGCCTAACTATGGCTACACCTTC.

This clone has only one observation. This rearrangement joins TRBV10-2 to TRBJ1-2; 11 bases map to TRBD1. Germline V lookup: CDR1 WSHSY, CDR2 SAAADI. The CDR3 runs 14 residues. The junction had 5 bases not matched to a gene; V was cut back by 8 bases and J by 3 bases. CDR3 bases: TGCGCCAGCTCGGGACAGGGGGTTTACTATGGCTACACCTTC. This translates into CASSGQGVYYGYTF.

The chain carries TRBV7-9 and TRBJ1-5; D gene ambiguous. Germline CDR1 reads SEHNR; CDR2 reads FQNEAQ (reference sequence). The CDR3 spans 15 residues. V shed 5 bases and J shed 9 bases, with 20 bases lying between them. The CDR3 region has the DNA TGTGCCAGCAGCCCGAGTACAGTGCTCATTCGGCCCCAGCATTTT. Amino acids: CASSPSTVLIRPQHF.

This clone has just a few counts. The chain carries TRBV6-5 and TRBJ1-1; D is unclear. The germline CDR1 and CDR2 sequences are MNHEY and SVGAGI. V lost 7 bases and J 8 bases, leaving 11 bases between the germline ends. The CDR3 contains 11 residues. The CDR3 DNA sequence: TGTGCCAGCACAGAGGAGATCGAAGCTTTCTTT. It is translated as CASTEEIEAFF.

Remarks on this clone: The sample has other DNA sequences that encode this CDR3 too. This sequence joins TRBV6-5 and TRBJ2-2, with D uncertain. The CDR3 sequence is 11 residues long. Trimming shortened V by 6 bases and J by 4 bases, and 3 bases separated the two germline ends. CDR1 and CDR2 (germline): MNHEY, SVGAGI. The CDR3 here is CASRGTGELFF. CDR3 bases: TGTGCCAGCAGGGGCACCGGGGAGCTGTTTTTT.

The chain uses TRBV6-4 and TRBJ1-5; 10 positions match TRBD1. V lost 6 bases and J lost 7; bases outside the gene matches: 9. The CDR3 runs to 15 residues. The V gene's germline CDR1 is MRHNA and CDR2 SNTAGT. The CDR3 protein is CASSLSGDRGQPQHF. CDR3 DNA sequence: TGTGCCAGCAGCCTAAGTGGGGACAGGGGCCAGCCCCAGCATTTT.

This CDR3 is CASSYAIEGFGYTF. The DNA of the CDR3 is TGTGCCAGCAGTTACGCGATAGAGGGCTTTGGCTACACCTTC. This chain joins TRBV6-6 and TRBJ1-2; D remains ambiguous. In germline, CDR1 is MNHNY, CDR2 SVGAGI (reference sequence). This CDR3 has 14 residues. V lost 2 bases, J lost 7 bases, and 14 bases lay in between.

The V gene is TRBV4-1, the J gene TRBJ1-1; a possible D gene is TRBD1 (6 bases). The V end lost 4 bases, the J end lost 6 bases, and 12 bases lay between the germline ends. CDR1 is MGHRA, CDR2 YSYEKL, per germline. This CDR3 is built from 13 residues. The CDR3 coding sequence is TGCGCCAGCAGCCTTCAGGGGCCCTCTGAAGCTTTCTTT. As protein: CASSLQGPSEAFF.

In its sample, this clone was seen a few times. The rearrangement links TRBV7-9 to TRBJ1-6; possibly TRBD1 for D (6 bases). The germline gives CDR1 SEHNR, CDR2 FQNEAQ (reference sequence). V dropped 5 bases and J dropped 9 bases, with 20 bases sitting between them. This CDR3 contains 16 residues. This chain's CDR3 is CASSAVERGHSSPLHF. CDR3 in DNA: TGTGCCAGCAGCGCAGTAGAGCGGGGGCACAGTTCACCCCTCCACTTT.